One T cell receptor (beta chain) is described in this entry. Its antigen remains unidentified. The data originate from a study of OX40 agonist ivuxolimab in advanced cancers. Study-level background: Ivuxolimab, an antibody acting as an agonist of OX40 (CD134), was used to treat patients. Overall study results and limits: Part of the nonresponder group also had normalized T-cell clonal expansion that was low.

Only in-frame clones appear in the TCRdb table, and some are missing; sequencing was by immunoSEQ multiplex PCR. In the table there are some 70,000 clones, approximately 86% of which are singletons. CDR3 length equals 15 residues. The germline V gene has CDR1 SGHNT and CDR2 YYREEE (reference sequence). The J segment lost 0 bases and the V segment lost 0 bases, leaving 0 bases of the junction unmatched. This receptor was taken from an adult with an advanced solid tumor such as melanoma, head and neck, liver or kidney cancer. The V gene is TRBV5-4, the J gene TRBJ2-1; 7 positions match TRBD2. The sample consisted of CD4+ or CD8+ T cells sorted from blood, taken in a trial of the OX40 agonist ivuxolimab. The CDR3: CASSLGGGSYNEQFF. The CDR3 nucleotides are TGTGCCAGCAGCTTGGGGGGGGGCTCCTACAATGAGCAGTTCTTC. Using reference TRBV5-4 and TRBJ2-1 for the parts outside the CDR3, the full variable domain is ETGVTQSPTHLIKTRGQQVTLRCSSQSGHNTVSWYQQALGQGPQFIFQYYREEENGRGNFPPRFSGLQFPNYSSELNVNALELDDSALYLCASSLGGGSYNEQFFGPGTRLTVL.